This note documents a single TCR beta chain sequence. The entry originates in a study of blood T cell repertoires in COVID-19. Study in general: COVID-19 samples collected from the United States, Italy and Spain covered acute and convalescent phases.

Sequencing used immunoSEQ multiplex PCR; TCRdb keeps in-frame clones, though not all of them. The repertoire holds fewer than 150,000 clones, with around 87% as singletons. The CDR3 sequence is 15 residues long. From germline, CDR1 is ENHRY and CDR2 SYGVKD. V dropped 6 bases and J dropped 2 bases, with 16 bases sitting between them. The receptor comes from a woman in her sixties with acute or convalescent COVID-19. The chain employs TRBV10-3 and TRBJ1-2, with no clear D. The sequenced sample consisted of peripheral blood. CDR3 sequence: CAISGGEGENYGYTF. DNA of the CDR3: TGTGCCATCAGCGGCGGGGAGGGAGAAAACTATGGCTACACCTTC.